This TCR beta chain was retrieved from a study of blood T cell repertoires in COVID-19. CDR3 size: 16 residues. Germline V lookup: CDR1 MNHEY, CDR2 SMNVEV (reference sequence). V lost 5 bases and J lost 4; bases outside the gene matches: 8. Sequencing used immunoSEQ multiplex PCR; TCRdb keeps in-frame clones, though not all of them. The table includes fewer than 350,000 clones, 80% to 95% detected once. Followed over time, Seattle patients had been enrolled while infection was active. Sequences were obtained from peripheral blood. The clonotype comes from a woman aged 25 to 39 with COVID-19, enrolled during active disease. The chain joins TRBV27 to TRBJ2-3, with 11 bases lining up with TRBD1. Here the CDR3 reads CASSKAGQGGPDTQYF. Here the CDR3 DNA reads TGTGCCAGCAGTAAGGCGGGACAGGGGGGCCCAGATACGCAGTATTTT.